This T cell receptor (beta chain) was recorded in a study of blood T cell repertoires in COVID-19. Study-wide background: Sources were T cells, B-cell-depleted T cells, or PBMCs; the material itself was cDNA or gDNA.

Participants, roughly 18 to 90 years old, spanned 25 or so US areas. Exposed enrollees had met someone with a PCR-confirmed or clinician-diagnosed COVID-19 case at some point within the 2 weeks before study entry. Germline V gives CDR1 SGHTA, CDR2 FQGNSA. This CDR3 region has 15 residues. The germline V and J ends were trimmed by 7 bases and 4 bases, with 19 bases remaining between them. Using immunoSEQ multiplex PCR, the repertoire was profiled, and TCRdb retains in-frame clones only, with some absent. The sample contains around 270,000 clones, 80% to 90% of which appear only once. The TCR sequence derives from a woman in her 40s who had been exposed to COVID-19. The material sequenced was PBMCs or T cells enriched from blood (not recorded which). The rearrangement joins TRBV7-2 to TRBJ1-2; TRBD1 might be the D (6 bases). CDR3 in amino acids: CASNFKTGRGYGYTF. For the CDR3, the DNA is TGTGCCAGCAATTTCAAGACAGGCCGCGGCTATGGCTACACCTTC.